This TCR beta chain stems from a study of blood T cell repertoires in COVID-19. In the study's own analysis: Amplifying reference gene primers gave estimates of nucleated cell counts. Repertoires were generated with immunoSEQ multiplex PCR, while TCRdb's copy carries only in-frame clones and drops some. The V and J calls and clone size are taken from that table; D and trimming were inferred from the DNA. The data contain some 220,000 clones, less than 90% of them singletons. Everyone who took part was 18 to 89 years old, and they came from 20 to 25 US areas. Researchers sorted participants into cohorts using their self-reported clinical history. Trimming left V 0 bases short and J 3 bases short, with 11 bases between. Germline lookup yields CDR1 LGHNA and CDR2 YSLEER. CDR3 length: 15 residues.

The chain recombines TRBV4-3 with TRBJ1-2; D may be TRBD1 (6 bases). The sequence derives from a woman in her thirties who had recovered from COVID-19. Sequenced: PBMCs or T cells enriched from blood (not recorded which). The CDR3 loop reads CASSQDGGIDYGYTF. DNA for the CDR3: TGCGCCAGCAGCCAAGATGGGGGCATAGACTATGGCTACACCTTC.